Sequencing of this TCR beta chain was carried out in a study of naive and memory T cell subsets. Overall study results and limits: Over 95% of naive TCR sequences appeared only once after error correction, unlike memory subsets. Activation and differentiation may alter RNA-based TCR counts.

CD8 T cells were positively selected from what remained after CD4 positive selection. The table lists this clonotype with a few counts. Antigen specificity is unknown. CDR3 size: 11 residues. Trimming took 5 bases from V and 10 from J, leaving 12 bases between them. The germline V gene encodes CDR1 MDHEN and CDR2 SYDVKM. The beta constant-region primer was an equimolar mix of two oligonucleotides covering TRBC1 and TRBC2. In TCRdb, the UMI-ligation and nested PCR reads were re-called with MiXCR into one record per CDR3 protein. Of tens of thousands of distinct CDR3 sequences in the sample, 7% were seen once.

The TCR originated in a human donor in good health. Sequenced input: central memory CD4+ T cells from blood. This chain connects TRBV28 to TRBJ2-7; D gene unclear. The CDR3 spells CASSETRLQYF. CDR3 bases: TGTGCCAGCAGTGAGACACGGCTTCAGTACTTC. Complete variable domain (other parts from reference TRBV28 and TRBJ2-7): DVKVTQSSRYLVKRTGEKVFLECVQDMDHENMFWYRQDPGLGLRLIYFSYDVKMKEKGDIPEGYSVSREKKERFSLILESASTNQTSMYLCASSETRLQYFGPGTRLTVT.